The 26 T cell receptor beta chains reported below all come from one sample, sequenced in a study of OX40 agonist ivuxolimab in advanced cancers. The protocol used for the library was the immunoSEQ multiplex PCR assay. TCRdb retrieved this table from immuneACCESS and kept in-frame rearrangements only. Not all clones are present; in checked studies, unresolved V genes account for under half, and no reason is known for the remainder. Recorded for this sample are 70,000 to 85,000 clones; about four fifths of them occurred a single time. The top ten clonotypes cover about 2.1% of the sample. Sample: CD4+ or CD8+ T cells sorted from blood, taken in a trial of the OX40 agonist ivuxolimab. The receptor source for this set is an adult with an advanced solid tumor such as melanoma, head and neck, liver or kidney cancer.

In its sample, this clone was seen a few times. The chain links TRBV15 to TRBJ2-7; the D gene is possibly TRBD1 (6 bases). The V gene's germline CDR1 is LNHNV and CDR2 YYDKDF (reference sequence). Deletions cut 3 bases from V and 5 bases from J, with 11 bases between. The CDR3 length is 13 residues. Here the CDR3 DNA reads TGTGCCACCAGCAGGCCGGGACAAAACGAGCAGTACTTC. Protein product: CATSRPGQNEQYF.

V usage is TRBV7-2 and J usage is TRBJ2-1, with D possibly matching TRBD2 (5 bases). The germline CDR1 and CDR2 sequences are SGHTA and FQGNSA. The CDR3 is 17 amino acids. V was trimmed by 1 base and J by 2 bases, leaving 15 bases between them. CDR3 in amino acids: CASSLGWLGVAYNEQFF. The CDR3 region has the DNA TGTGCCAGCAGCTTAGGGTGGTTGGGAGTTGCCTACAATGAGCAGTTCTTC.

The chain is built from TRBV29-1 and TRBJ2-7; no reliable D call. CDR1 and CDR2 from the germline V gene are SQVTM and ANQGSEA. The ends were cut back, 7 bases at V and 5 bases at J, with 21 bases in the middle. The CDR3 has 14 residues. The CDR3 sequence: CSAGEITLGDEQYF. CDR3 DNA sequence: TGCAGCGCAGGCGAAATAACCCTTGGAGACGAGCAGTACTTC.

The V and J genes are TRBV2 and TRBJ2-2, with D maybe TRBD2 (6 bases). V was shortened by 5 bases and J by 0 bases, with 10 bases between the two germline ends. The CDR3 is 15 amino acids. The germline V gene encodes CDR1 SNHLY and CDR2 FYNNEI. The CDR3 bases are TGTGCCAGCAGTCGGGGGTTCGCGAACACCGGGGAGCTGTTTTTT. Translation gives CASSRGFANTGELFF.

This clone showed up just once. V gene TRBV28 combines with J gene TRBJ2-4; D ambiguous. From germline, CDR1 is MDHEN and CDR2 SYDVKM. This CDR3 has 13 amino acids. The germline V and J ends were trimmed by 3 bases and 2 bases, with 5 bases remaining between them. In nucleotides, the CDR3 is TGTGCCAGCAGTTTCCCATCCAAAAACATTCAGTACTTC. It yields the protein CASSFPSKNIQYF.

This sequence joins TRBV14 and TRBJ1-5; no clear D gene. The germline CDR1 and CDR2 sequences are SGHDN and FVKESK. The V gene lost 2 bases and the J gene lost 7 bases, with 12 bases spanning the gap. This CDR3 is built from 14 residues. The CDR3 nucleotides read TGTGCCAGCAGCCAAAGTGGAAGCAGGCAGCCCCAGCATTTT. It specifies CASSQSGSRQPQHF.

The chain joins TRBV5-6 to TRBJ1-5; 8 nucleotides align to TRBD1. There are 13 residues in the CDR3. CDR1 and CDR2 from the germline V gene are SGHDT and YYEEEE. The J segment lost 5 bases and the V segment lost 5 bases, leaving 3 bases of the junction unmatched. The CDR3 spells CASSMDRDQPQHF. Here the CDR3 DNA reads TGTGCCAGCAGTATGGACAGGGATCAGCCCCAGCATTTT. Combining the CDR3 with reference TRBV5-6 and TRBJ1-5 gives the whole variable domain DAGVTQSPTHLIKTRGQQVTLRCSPKSGHDTVSWYQQALGQGPQFIFQYYEEEERQRGNFPDRFSGHQFPNYSSELNVNALLLGDSALYLCASSMDRDQPQHFGDGTRLSIL.

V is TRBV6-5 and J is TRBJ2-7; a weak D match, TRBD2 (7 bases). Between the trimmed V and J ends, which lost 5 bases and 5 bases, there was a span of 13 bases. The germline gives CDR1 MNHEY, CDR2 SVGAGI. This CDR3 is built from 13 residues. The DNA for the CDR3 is TGTGCCAGCAGTCCGGGGGGCAGGCACGAGCAGTACTTC. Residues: CASSPGGRHEQYF.

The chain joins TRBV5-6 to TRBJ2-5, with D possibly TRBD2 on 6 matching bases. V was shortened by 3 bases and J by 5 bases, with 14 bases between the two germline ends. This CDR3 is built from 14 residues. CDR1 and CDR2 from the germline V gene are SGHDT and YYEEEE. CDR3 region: CASSSGLHGETQYF. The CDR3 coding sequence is TGTGCCAGCAGCTCGGGACTCCATGGGGAGACCCAGTACTTC.

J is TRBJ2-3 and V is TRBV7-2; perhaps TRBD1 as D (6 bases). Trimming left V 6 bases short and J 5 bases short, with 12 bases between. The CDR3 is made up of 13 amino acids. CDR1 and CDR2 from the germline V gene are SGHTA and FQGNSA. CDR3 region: CASRRTGLDTQYF. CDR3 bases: TGTGCCAGCAGACGTACAGGGCTAGATACGCAGTATTTT. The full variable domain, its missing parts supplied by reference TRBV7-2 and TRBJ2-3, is GAGVSQSPSNKVTEKGKDVELRCDPISGHTALYWYRQSLGQGLEFLIYFQGNSAPDKSGLPSDRFSAERTGGSVSTLTIQRTQQEDSAVYLCASRRTGLDTQYFGPGTRLTVL.

CDR3 in amino acids: CASSLAVGSYNSPLHF. In DNA form, the CDR3 reads TGTGCCAGCAGCTTAGCGGTGGGCTCCTATAATTCACCCCTCCACTTT. This chain joins TRBV7-2 and TRBJ1-6; D gene unclear. The V and J ends lost 0 bases and 0 bases respectively, with 6 bases between them. This CDR3 is 16 amino acids long. Per the germline V gene, CDR1 is SGHTA and CDR2 is FQGNSA.

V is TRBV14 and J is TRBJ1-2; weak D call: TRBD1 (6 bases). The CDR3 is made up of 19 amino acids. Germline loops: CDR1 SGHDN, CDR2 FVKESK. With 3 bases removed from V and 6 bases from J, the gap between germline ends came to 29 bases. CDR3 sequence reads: CASSHPDRFSTTNYDGYTF. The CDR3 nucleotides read TGTGCCAGCAGCCATCCCGACAGGTTTTCAACTACTAACTACGATGGCTACACCTTC. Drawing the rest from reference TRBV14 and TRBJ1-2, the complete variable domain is EAGVTQFPSHSVIEKGQTVTLRCDPISGHDNLYWYRRVMGKEIKFLLHFVKESKQDESGMPNNRFLAERTGGTYSTLKVQPAELEDSGVYFCASSHPDRFSTTNYDGYTFGSGTRLTVV.

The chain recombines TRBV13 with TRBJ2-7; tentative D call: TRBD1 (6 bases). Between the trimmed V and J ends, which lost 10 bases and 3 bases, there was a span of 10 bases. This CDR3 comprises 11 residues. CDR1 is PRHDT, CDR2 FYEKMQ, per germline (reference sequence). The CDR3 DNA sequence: TGTGCCATCGGGGACAACTACGAGCAGTACTTC. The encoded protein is CAIGDNYEQYF.

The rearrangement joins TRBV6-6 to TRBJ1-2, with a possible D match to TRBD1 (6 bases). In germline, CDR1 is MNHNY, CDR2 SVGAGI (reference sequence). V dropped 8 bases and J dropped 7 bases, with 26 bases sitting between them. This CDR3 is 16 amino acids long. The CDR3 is CASRKGTGILRAGYTF. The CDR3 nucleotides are TGTGCCAGCCGGAAAGGAACAGGGATTCTCAGGGCTGGCTACACCTTC.

CDR3 residues: CASSPDRAGNTIYF. CDR3 sequence (DNA): TGTGCCAGCTCCCCCGACAGGGCTGGAAACACCATATATTTT. The chain has TRBV18 and TRBJ1-3; 7 bases fit TRBD1. Germline CDR1 reads KGHSH; CDR2 reads LQKENI. The V and J ends lost 6 bases and 2 bases, in that order; junction bases with no gene match: 4. CDR3 length: 14 amino acids.

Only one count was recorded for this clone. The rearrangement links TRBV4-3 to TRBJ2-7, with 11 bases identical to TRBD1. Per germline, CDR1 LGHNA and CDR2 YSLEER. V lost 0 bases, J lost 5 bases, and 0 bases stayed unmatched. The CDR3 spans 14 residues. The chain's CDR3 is CASSQEGQGDEQYF. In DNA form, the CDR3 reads TGCGCCAGCAGCCAAGAGGGACAGGGGGACGAGCAGTACTTC.

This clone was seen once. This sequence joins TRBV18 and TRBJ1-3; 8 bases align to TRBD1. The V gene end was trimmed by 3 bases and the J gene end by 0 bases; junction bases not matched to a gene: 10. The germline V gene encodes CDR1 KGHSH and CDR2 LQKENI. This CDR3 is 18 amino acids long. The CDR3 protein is CASSPAPGQGSSGNTIYF. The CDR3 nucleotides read TGTGCCAGCTCACCCGCGCCAGGACAGGGAAGCTCTGGAAACACCATATATTTT. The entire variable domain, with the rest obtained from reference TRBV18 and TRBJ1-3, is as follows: NAGVMQNPRHLVRRRGQEARLRCSPMKGHSHVYWYRQLPEEGLKFMVYLQKENIIDESGMPKERFSAEFPKEGPSILRIQQVVRGDSAAYFCASSPAPGQGSSGNTIYFGEGSWLTVV.

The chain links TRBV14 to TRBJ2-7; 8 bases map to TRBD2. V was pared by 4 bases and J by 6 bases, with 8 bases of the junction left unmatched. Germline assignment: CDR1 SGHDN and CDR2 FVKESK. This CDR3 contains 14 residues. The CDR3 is CASSRPGLVGEQYF. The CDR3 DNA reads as TGTGCCAGCAGCCGGCCGGGACTAGTTGGCGAGCAGTACTTC. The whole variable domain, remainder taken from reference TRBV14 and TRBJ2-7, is EAGVTQFPSHSVIEKGQTVTLRCDPISGHDNLYWYRRVMGKEIKFLLHFVKESKQDESGMPNNRFLAERTGGTYSTLKVQPAELEDSGVYFCASSRPGLVGEQYFGPGTRLTVT.

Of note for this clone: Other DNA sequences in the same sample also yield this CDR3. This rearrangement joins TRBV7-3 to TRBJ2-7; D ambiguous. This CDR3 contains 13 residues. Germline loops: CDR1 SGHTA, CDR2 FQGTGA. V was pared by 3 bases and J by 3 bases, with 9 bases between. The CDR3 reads CASSFGGGYEQYF. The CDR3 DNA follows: TGTGCCAGCAGCTTCGGTGGCGGCTACGAGCAGTACTTC.

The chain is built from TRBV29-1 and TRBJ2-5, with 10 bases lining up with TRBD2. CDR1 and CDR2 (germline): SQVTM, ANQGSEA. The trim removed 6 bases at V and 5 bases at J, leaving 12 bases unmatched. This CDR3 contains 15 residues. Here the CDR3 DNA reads TGCAGCGTGGGTGGGGGTAGCGGGAGGTCTGAGACCCAGTACTTC. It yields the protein CSVGGGSGRSETQYF.

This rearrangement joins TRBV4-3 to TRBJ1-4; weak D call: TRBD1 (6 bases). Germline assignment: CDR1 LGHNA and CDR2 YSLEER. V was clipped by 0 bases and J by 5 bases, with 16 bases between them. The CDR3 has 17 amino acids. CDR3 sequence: CASSQDPRGGSNEKLFF. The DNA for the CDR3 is TGCGCCAGCAGCCAAGACCCCCGAGGGGGATCGAATGAAAAACTGTTTTTT.

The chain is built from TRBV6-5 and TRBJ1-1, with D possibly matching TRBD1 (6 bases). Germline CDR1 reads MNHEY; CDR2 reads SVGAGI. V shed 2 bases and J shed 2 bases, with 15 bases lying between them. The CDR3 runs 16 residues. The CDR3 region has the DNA TGTGCCAGCAGTTACCGTTCGGGGGACACCAACACTGAAGCTTTCTTT. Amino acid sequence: CASSYRSGDTNTEAFF.

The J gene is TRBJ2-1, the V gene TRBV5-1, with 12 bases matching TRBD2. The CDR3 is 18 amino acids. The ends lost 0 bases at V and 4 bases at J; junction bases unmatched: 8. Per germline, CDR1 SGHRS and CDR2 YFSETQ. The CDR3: CASSLVPSGGAQYNEQFF. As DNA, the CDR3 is TGCGCCAGCAGCTTGGTTCCTAGCGGGGGGGCGCAGTACAATGAGCAGTTCTTC.

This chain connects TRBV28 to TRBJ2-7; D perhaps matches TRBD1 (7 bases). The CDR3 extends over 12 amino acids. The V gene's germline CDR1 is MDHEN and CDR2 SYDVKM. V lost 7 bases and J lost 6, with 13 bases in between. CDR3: CASIQGGGEQYF. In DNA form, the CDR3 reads TGTGCCAGCATTCAGGGGGGAGGCGAGCAGTACTTC. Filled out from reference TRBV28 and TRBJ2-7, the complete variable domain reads DVKVTQSSRYLVKRTGEKVFLECVQDMDHENMFWYRQDPGLGLRLIYFSYDVKMKEKGDIPEGYSVSREKKERFSLILESASTNQTSMYLCASIQGGGEQYFGPGTRLTVT.

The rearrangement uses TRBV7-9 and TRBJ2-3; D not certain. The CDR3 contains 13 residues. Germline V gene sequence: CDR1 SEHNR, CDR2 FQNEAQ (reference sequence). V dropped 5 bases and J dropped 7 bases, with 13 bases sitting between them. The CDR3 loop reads CASSLPGLYTQYF. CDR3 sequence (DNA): TGTGCCAGCAGCCTCCCGGGTCTATATACGCAGTATTTT. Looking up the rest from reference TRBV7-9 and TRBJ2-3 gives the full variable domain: DTGVSQNPRHKITKRGQNVTFRCDPISEHNRLYWYRQTLGQGPEFLTYFQNEAQLEKSRLLSDRFSAERPKGSFSTLEIQRTEQGDSAMYLCASSLPGLYTQYFGPGTRLTVL.

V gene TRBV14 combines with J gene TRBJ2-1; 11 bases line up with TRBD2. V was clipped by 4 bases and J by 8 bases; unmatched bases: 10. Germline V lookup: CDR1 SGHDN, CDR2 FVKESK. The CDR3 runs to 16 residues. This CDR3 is CASSRSKLAGVDEQFF. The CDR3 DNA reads TGTGCCAGCAGCCGATCAAAACTAGCGGGGGTCGATGAGCAGTTCTTC.